This T cell receptor beta chain was obtained from a study of PD-1 blockade in classical Hodgkin lymphoma. General study results and limits: Before treatment, TCR diversity in newly diagnosed patients was reportedly lower than in healthy donors. With CD4+ cells, TCR diversity rose significantly by C4D1, but not with CD8+ cells. Newly diagnosed patients and complete responders had comparable diversity at baseline.

V was trimmed by 4 bases and J by 2 bases, leaving 6 bases between them. The CDR3 sequence is 13 residues long. CDR1 SGHNT and CDR2 YYREEE come from the germline V gene (reference sequence). Clones were read by immunoSEQ multiplex PCR, and TCRdb kept only the in-frame ones, dropping some. Here the sample spans approximately 60,000 clones, 88% being singletons. About this clone: Its antigen is undetermined.

Patients all relapsed after autologous stem cell transplantation, and there was variation in brentuximab vedotin exposure. The chain couples TRBV5-4 to TRBJ2-2, with D uncertain. The TCR sequence derives from a human donor with classical Hodgkin lymphoma. The sample here was peripheral blood mononuclear cells (PBMCs), taken at baseline. CDR3 region: CASSPANTGELFF. The CDR3 DNA reads as TGTGCCAGCAGCCCCGCAAACACCGGGGAGCTGTTTTTT.